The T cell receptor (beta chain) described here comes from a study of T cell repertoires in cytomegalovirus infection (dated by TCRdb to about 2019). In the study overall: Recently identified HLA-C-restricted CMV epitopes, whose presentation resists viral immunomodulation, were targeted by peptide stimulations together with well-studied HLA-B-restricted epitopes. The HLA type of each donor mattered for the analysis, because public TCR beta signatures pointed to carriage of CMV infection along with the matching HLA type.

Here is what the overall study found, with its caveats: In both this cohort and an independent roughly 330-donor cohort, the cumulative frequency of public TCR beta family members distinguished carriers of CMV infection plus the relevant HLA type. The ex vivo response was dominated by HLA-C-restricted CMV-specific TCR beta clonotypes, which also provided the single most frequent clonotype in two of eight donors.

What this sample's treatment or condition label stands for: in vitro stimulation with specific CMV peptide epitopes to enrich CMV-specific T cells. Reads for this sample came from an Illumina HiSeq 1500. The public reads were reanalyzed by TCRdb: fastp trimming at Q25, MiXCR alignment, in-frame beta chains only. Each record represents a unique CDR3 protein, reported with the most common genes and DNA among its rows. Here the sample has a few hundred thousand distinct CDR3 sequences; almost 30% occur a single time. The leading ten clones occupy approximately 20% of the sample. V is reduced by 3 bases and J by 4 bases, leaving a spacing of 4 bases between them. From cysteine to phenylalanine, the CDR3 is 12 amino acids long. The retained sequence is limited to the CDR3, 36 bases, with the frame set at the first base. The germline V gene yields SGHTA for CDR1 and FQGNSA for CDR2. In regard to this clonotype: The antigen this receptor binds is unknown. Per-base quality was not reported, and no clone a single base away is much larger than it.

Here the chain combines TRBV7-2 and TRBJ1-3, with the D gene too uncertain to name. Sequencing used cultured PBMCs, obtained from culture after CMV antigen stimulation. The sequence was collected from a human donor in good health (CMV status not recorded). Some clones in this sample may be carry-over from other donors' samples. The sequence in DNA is TGTGCCAGCAGCTTTCACGGAAACACCATATATTTT. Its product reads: CASSFHGNTIYF.